Following are 18 T cell receptor beta chains from one sample sequenced in a study of CD8 T cells in ankylosing spondylitis. TCRdb processed the 5' RACE reads anew with MiXCR; each CDR3 protein has one entry. The table records just over 300,000 distinct CDR3 sequences, less than 25% of them present only once. Specimen: blood, either unsorted or a sorted T cell fraction (not recorded which). The source is a female donor with ankylosing spondylitis or in good health (not recorded which).

The chain recombines TRBV20-1 with TRBJ2-1, with a possible D match to TRBD2 (6 bases). CDR1 and CDR2 from the germline V gene are DFQATT and SNEGSKA (reference sequence). V shed 5 bases and J shed 10 bases, with 21 bases lying between them. The CDR3 runs to 14 residues. For the CDR3, the DNA is TGCAGTGCTGGCCGGGGACTCCCCCATGAGGAGCAGTTCTTC. Its translation is CSAGRGLPHEEQFF.

The chain carries TRBV7-2 and TRBJ2-6; TRBD1 is a possible D gene (6 bases). CDR1 and CDR2 (germline): SGHTA, FQGNSA. The V end lost 2 bases, the J end lost 2 bases, and 13 bases lay between the germline ends. The CDR3 extends over 17 amino acids. This chain's CDR3 is CASSLSAPGAGANVLTF. The DNA for the CDR3 is TGTGCCAGCAGCTTATCTGCTCCAGGGGCTGGGGCCAACGTCCTGACTTTC. Filled out from reference TRBV7-2 and TRBJ2-6, the complete variable domain reads GAGVSQSPSNKVTEKGKDVELRCDPISGHTALYWYRQSLGQGLEFLIYFQGNSAPDKSGLPSDRFSAERTGGSVSTLTIQRTQQEDSAVYLCASSLSAPGAGANVLTFGAGSRLTVL.

About this clonotype itself: This may be a read error: a much more frequent sequence differs by one nucleotide. The chain carries TRBV20-1 and TRBJ2-7; 10 nucleotides align to TRBD2. Germline V CDR1 and CDR2: DFQATT, SNEGSKA (reference sequence). The CDR3 length is 15 residues. Written as DNA, the CDR3 is TGCTGTGCTAGAGATAGGACTAGCGGCACCTACGAGCAGTACTTC. It encodes CCARDRTSGTYEQYF.

This clonotype was observed a single time. The J gene is TRBJ2-1, the V gene TRBV4-3, with D perhaps matching TRBD2 (6 bases). The CDR3 is 14 amino acids. Trimming removed 1 base from V and 7 bases from J, with 11 bases in between. The germline gives CDR1 LGHNA, CDR2 YSLEER. In DNA form, the CDR3 reads TGCGCCAGCAGCCAAGTGGGGGACTTAAATGAGCAGTTCTTC. Encoded protein: CASSQVGDLNEQFF.

The sample holds a few counts of this clonotype. The V gene is TRBV10-3, the J gene TRBJ2-5; D might be TRBD1 (6 bases). V lost 7 bases to trimming and J lost 2 bases, with 17 bases between them. This CDR3 has 15 residues. In germline, CDR1 is ENHRY, CDR2 SYGVKD. The CDR3 nucleotides read TGTGCCATCAAACCGGAGTCAGGGGCTCAAGAGACCCAGTACTTC. Translating it yields CAIKPESGAQETQYF.

This clonotype was recorded a few times. This sequence joins TRBV6-1 and TRBJ2-3; no definite D call. This CDR3 spans 16 amino acids. Germline CDR1 and CDR2: MNHNS and SASEGT. The V end was cut by 10 bases, the J end by 1 base, with 21 bases between. CDR3 DNA sequence: TGTGCCATCGCCCACGGCAAGGGCCGAGGCACAGATACGCAGTATTTT. Amino acids: CAIAHGKGRGTDTQYF.

This clonotype was observed many times. The chain recombines TRBV15 with TRBJ1-1; D is undetermined. V shed 7 bases and J shed 1 base, with 19 bases lying between them. There are 16 residues in the CDR3. Germline V lookup: CDR1 LNHNV, CDR2 YYDKDF (reference sequence). This CDR3 is CATKVFRASGNTEAFF. Written as DNA, the CDR3 is TGTGCCACCAAAGTGTTCCGGGCCTCTGGGAACACTGAAGCTTTCTTT. Full variable domain (remainder filled in from reference TRBV15 and TRBJ1-1): DAMVIQNPRYQVTQFGKPVTLSCSQTLNHNVMYWYQQKSSQAPKLLFHYYDKDFNNEADTPDNFQSRRPNTSFCFLDIRSPGLGDTAMYLCATKVFRASGNTEAFFGQGTRLTVV.

This rearrangement joins TRBV18 to TRBJ1-1; 7 bases are shared with TRBD1. V shed 3 bases and J 5 bases; nucleotides not matched to a gene: 9. CDR1 KGHSH and CDR2 LQKENI come from the germline V gene. The CDR3 has 15 amino acids. The CDR3 spells CASSPTNSRGTEAFF. Here the CDR3 DNA reads TGTGCCAGCTCACCGACAAACTCCAGGGGGACTGAAGCTTTCTTT.

The CDR3 DNA is TGCGCCAGCAGCTCTTCGACAGGAAACAATGAGCAGTTCTTC. Protein product: CASSSSTGNNEQFF. The chain uses TRBV5-1 and TRBJ2-1; D possibly corresponds to TRBD1 (6 bases). Germline values: CDR1 SGHRS, CDR2 YFSETQ. The CDR3 contains 14 residues. The V end was cut by 3 bases, the J end by 5 bases, with 12 bases between.

This clonotype was detected only a few times. V is TRBV5-1 and J is TRBJ2-7; D is uncertain. The ends were cut back, 5 bases at V and 3 bases at J, with 9 bases in the middle. From germline, CDR1 is SGHRS and CDR2 YFSETQ. The CDR3 sequence is 12 residues long. In nucleotides, the CDR3 is TGCGCCAGCAGTTCCGAGTTCTACGAGCAGTACTTC. Translating it yields CASSSEFYEQYF.

The chain uses TRBV12-3 or TRBV12-4 and TRBJ1-1; tentatively, D is TRBD1 (6 bases). This CDR3 region has 17 residues. Deletions cut 6 bases from V and 4 bases from J, with 24 bases between. Written as DNA, the CDR3 is TGTGCCAGCAGAACTAGACAGGTCCCAGAATCGAGCACTGAAGCTTTCTTT. Its translation is CASRTRQVPESSTEAFF.

This clonotype appeared a few times. The CDR3 is CASSQQGTNTEAFF. CDR3 coding DNA: TGTGCCAGCAGCCAGCAGGGCACGAACACTGAAGCTTTCTTT. This chain links TRBV6-1 with TRBJ1-1; tentative D call: TRBD1 (5 bases). The CDR3 is 14 amino acids. Looked up from germline, CDR1 is MNHNS and CDR2 is SASEGT. V lost 6 bases, J lost 1 base, and 12 bases lay in between.

The table lists this clonotype with many counts. The chain combines TRBV20-1 with TRBJ2-1, with a possible D match to TRBD1 (6 bases). The CDR3 consists of 13 residues. Trimming pared 1 base from V and 5 bases from J, leaving 9 bases between. CDR1 DFQATT and CDR2 SNEGSKA come from the germline V gene (reference sequence). In DNA form, the CDR3 reads TGCAGTGCTAGAGCCTACAGGGACAATGAGCAGTTCTTC. Amino acids: CSARAYRDNEQFF.

This clonotype was detected only a few times. The chain has TRBV20-1 and TRBJ2-7; D perhaps matches TRBD1 (5 bases). There are 15 residues in the CDR3. The germline CDR1 and CDR2 sequences are DFQATT and SNEGSKA (reference sequence). Trimming removed 0 bases at V and 3 bases at J, with 15 bases between. The CDR3 here is CSARDQGRVGYEQYF. DNA of the CDR3: TGCAGTGCTAGAGATCAGGGCAGGGTTGGCTACGAGCAGTACTTC.

The V and J genes are TRBV30 and TRBJ1-1; no clear D gene. The CDR3 has 12 amino acids. The V end lost 5 bases, the J end lost 9 bases, and 16 bases lay between the germline ends. The V gene's germline CDR1 is GTSNPN and CDR2 SVGIG (reference sequence). The CDR3 DNA reads TGTGCCTGGTCCCCTAGGGCAGAGCAAGCTTTCTTT. It specifies CAWSPRAEQAFF.

This clonotype showed up many times. For the CDR3, the DNA is TGTGCCAGCAGTTTTCAAACTGTGGACACTGAAGCTTTCTTT. It specifies CASSFQTVDTEAFF. This chain joins TRBV12-3 or TRBV12-4 and TRBJ1-1; no reliable D call. V dropped 3 bases and J dropped 3 bases, with 11 bases sitting between them. This CDR3 has 14 residues.

The V and J genes are TRBV6-6 and TRBJ2-2; D unresolved. Germline lookup yields CDR1 MNHNY and CDR2 SVGAGI (reference sequence). This CDR3 is 17 amino acids long. Trimming took off 2 bases at V and 1 base at J, with 14 bases between the two ends. This CDR3 reads CASSYLLTGLNTGELFF. The CDR3 DNA reads as TGTGCCAGCAGTTACCTCCTGACTGGCCTGAACACCGGGGAGCTGTTTTTT.

This clonotype has only a few counts. The chain combines TRBV5-1 with TRBJ2-7; 9 bases are a match to TRBD2. Per germline, CDR1 SGHRS and CDR2 YFSETQ. V lost 4 bases, J lost 2 bases, and 7 bases stayed unmatched. The length of the CDR3 is 15 residues. The CDR3 sequence: CASSPKTSGAYEQYF. Written as DNA, the CDR3 is TGCGCCAGCAGCCCAAAGACTAGCGGAGCCTACGAGCAGTACTTC.